This paragraph covers one T cell receptor (beta chain) sequence. Its antigen is not known. The sample comes from a study of cytomegalovirus exposure and HLA in healthy donors. Study details: An earlier analysis identified 117 million unique TCR beta sequences in about 180 million T cells.

This PCR relied on a set of 60 Vbeta primers and 13 Jbeta primers. Measured with immunoSEQ multiplex PCR; TCRdb has only the in-frame clones, and not every one. This sample has 140,000 to 150,000 clones, with about 77% found just once. In nominal health when sampled, donors likely had unrecorded immune exposures nonetheless. Trimming cost V 1 base and J 3 bases, with 4 bases left between them. This CDR3 is 14 amino acids long. CDR1 and CDR2 from the germline V gene are SEHNR and FQNEAQ (reference sequence). Overall study findings and caveats: TRBV6-2, TRBV6-3 and some other V segments were unresolvable in 87-base-pair reads. The authors reported that TCR beta sequences could predict HLA-A and HLA-B alleles. These predictions were accurate for most subjects in the first cohort.

The receptor's source is a male donor in good health and CMV-seronegative. V is TRBV7-9 and J is TRBJ1-6, with no clear D. The source material was PBMCs. The CDR3: CASSLDSYNSPLHF. In DNA form, the CDR3 reads TGTGCCAGCAGCTTAGACAGCTATAATTCACCCCTCCACTTT.